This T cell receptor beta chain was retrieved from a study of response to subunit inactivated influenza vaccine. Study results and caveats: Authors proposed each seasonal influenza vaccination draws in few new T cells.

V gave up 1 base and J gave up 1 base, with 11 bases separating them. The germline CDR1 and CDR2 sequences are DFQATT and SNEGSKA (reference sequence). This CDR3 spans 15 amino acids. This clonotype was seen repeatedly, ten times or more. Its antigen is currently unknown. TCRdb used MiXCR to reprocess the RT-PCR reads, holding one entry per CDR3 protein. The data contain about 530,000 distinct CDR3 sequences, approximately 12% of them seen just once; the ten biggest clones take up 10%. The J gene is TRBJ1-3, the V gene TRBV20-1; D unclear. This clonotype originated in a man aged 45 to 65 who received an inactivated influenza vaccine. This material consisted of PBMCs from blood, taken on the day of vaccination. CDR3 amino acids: CSARVGERSGNTIYF. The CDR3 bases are TGCAGTGCTAGAGTTGGGGAAAGGTCTGGAAACACCATATATTTT.